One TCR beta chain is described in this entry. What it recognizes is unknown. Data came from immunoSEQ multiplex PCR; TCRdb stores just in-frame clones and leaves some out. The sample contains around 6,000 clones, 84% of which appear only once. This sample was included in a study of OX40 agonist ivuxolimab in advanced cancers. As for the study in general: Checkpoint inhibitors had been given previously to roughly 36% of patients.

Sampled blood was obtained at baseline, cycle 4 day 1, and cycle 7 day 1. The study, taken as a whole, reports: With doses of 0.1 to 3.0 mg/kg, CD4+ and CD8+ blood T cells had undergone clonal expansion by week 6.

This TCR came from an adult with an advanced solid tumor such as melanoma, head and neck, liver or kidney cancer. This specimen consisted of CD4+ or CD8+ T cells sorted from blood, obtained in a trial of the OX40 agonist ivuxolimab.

The CDR3, as DNA: TGTGCCAGCAGTTTATGGGGGGCGGAAGGCTACACCTTC. Translating gives CASSLWGAEGYTF. The chain combines TRBV27 with TRBJ1-2; D may be TRBD1 (6 bases). The CDR3 contains 13 residues. Germline CDR1 is MNHEY and CDR2 is SMNVEV (reference sequence). Trimming took off 1 base at V and 8 bases at J, with 11 bases between the two ends.